Sequencing of this T cell receptor beta chain was carried out in a study of blood T cell repertoires in COVID-19. Study background: T cells, B-cell-depleted T cells, or PBMCs supplied cDNA or gDNA.

Clones were sequenced by immunoSEQ multiplex PCR, and TCRdb holds only the in-frame ones, with some missing. The sample lists fewer than 250,000 clones, 65% to 90% seen once, with about 4.1% in the top ten. Trimming took 4 bases from V and 8 from J; bases not matched to a gene: 0. CDR3 length equals 12 residues. CDR1 is MRHNA, CDR2 SNTAGT, per germline. This receptor was taken from a man aged 45-65 years with acute or convalescent COVID-19. The chain has TRBV6-4 and TRBJ1-1, with 11 bases identical to TRBD1. What was sequenced was peripheral blood. CDR3 in DNA: TGTGCCAGCAGTGGGACAGGGGGCGAAGCTTTCTTT. It encodes CASSGTGGEAFF.